The 4 T cell receptor beta chains below come from one sample, sequenced in a study of OX40 agonist ivuxolimab in advanced cancers. The library was generated by the immunoSEQ multiplex PCR assay. TCRdb limited this immuneACCESS table to in-frame rearrangements with V and J called. A share of clones is missing; checked studies link under half to unresolved V genes, and the rest is unexplained. This sample is represented by about 61,000 clones; around 83% of them were singletons. Roughly 3.2% of the sample comes from the top ten. Material: CD4+ or CD8+ T cells sorted from blood, obtained in a trial of the OX40 agonist ivuxolimab. These receptors were obtained from an adult with an advanced solid tumor such as melanoma, head and neck, liver or kidney cancer.

About this clone: Other DNA sequences in this specimen translate into the identical CDR3. This chain's CDR3 is CAWTGSTWNTEAFF. DNA of the CDR3: TGTGCCTGGACGGGGAGCACTTGGAACACTGAAGCTTTCTTT. This chain links TRBV30 with TRBJ1-1; D unresolved. Germline lookup yields CDR1 GTSNPN and CDR2 SVGIG (reference sequence). The CDR3 sequence is 14 residues long. Trimming took off 4 bases at V and 1 base at J, with 13 bases between the two ends.

DNA for the CDR3: TGTGCCAGCAGCGTCCAAGCGGGGGGGCCGTTGGAGACCCAGTACTTC. Translation: CASSVQAGGPLETQYF. The chain is built from TRBV9 and TRBJ2-5; TRBD2 aligns across 10 bases. The CDR3 has 16 residues. The germline CDR1 and CDR2 sequences are SGDLS and YYNGEE. After removal of 2 bases from V and 5 bases from J, the junction contained 9 bases not matched to a gene.

The genes are TRBV6-6 and TRBJ1-3; D unresolved. V lost 6 bases and J lost 4, with 10 bases in between. The CDR3 sequence is 13 residues long. Germline loops: CDR1 MNHNY, CDR2 SVGAGI (reference sequence). DNA of the CDR3: TGTGCCAGCAGATCGGGAATCGGAAACACCATATATTTT. Its protein product is CASRSGIGNTIYF.

CDR3 DNA: TGTGCCAGCAGTCCCTTAGCGGGGGACTCACAAGAGACCCAGTACTTC. Translation gives CASSPLAGDSQETQYF. The chain links TRBV28 to TRBJ2-5, with 9 bases matching TRBD2. The V segment lost 5 bases and the J segment 2 bases; nucleotides outside the gene matches: 9. The CDR3 contains 16 residues. CDR1 and CDR2 from the germline V gene are MDHEN and SYDVKM.